What follows are 8 T cell receptor beta chains derived from one specimen sequenced in a study of blood T cell repertoires in COVID-19 (dated by TCRdb to about 2020). Receptor amplification or capture employed the immunoSEQ multiplex PCR assay. TCRdb's version of the immuneACCESS table is confined to in-frame rearrangements and falls short of the full clone set. An unresolved V gene accounts for under half of the shortfall where checked; the remainder is of unknown origin. This sample holds about 140,000 clones; just over 85% were observed only once. 1.5% to 1.9% of the sample lies in the top ten. The sequenced material came from peripheral blood. Receptor source: a woman aged 55 to 70 with acute or convalescent COVID-19.

J is TRBJ1-5 and V is TRBV7-8, with 7 bases fitting TRBD1. The CDR3 spans 18 residues. Unmatched junction bases numbered 16, after V lost 5 bases and J lost 3 bases. Germline V gene data show CDR1 as SGHVS and CDR2 as FQNEAQ. The CDR3 region is CASSPLRPGQGVNQPQHF. Written as DNA, the CDR3 is TGTGCCAGCAGCCCCCTTAGGCCCGGGCAGGGGGTCAATCAGCCCCAGCATTTT.

This chain joins TRBV7-9 and TRBJ1-2; D is ambiguous. The CDR3 consists of 14 residues. Looked up from germline, CDR1 is SEHNR and CDR2 is FQNEAQ (reference sequence). V lost 1 base to trimming and J lost 4 bases, with 10 bases between them. This chain's CDR3 is CASSLGGDGYGYTF. In nucleotides, the CDR3 is TGTGCCAGCAGCTTAGGTGGAGATGGCTATGGCTACACCTTC. Variable domain in full (rest from reference TRBV7-9 and TRBJ1-2): DTGVSQNPRHKITKRGQNVTFRCDPISEHNRLYWYRQTLGQGPEFLTYFQNEAQLEKSRLLSDRFSAERPKGSFSTLEIQRTEQGDSAMYLCASSLGGDGYGYTFGSGTRLTVV.

J is TRBJ2-7 and V is TRBV11-2, with 14 nucleotides matching TRBD2. After removal of 11 bases from V and 5 bases from J, the junction contained 5 bases not matched to a gene. Germline V gene sequence: CDR1 SGHAT, CDR2 FQNNGV. The CDR3 runs 13 residues. The CDR3 nucleotides are TGTGCCTCGACTAGCGGGGGGGCAGACGAGCAGTACTTC. Residues: CASTSGGADEQYF.

V and J are TRBV6-5 and TRBJ2-5; 8 bases agree with TRBD2. The germline V gene has CDR1 MNHEY and CDR2 SVGAGI. The CDR3 is 13 amino acids. The trim removed 7 bases at V and 3 bases at J, leaving 4 bases unmatched. The CDR3 coding sequence is TGTGCCAGCATTATAGCGGGGAAAGAGACCCAGTACTTC. It codes for CASIIAGKETQYF.

The chain joins TRBV30 to TRBJ1-5; D unresolved. The germline gives CDR1 GTSNPN, CDR2 SVGIG (reference sequence). V shed 3 bases and J shed 8 bases, with 17 bases lying between them. The CDR3 covers 14 residues. For the CDR3, the DNA is TGTGCCTGGAGCGGGGTCAACTCCGCCAAGCCCCAGCATTTT. Protein sequence: CAWSGVNSAKPQHF.

The chain combines TRBV9 with TRBJ1-3; D is unclear. Trimming shortened V by 0 bases and J by 0 bases, and 4 bases separated the two germline ends. The CDR3 loop spans 14 amino acids. Germline assignment: CDR1 SGDLS and CDR2 YYNGEE. CDR3: CASSVGLSGNTIYF. DNA for the CDR3: TGTGCCAGCAGCGTAGGACTCTCTGGAAACACCATATATTTT.

The chain has TRBV30 and TRBJ1-4, with 11 bases aligning to TRBD1. CDR3 length: 17 residues. Germline trimming cut 6 bases from V and 0 bases from J; bases unmatched to any gene: 9. Per germline, CDR1 GTSNPN and CDR2 SVGIG (reference sequence). Here the CDR3 reads CACEAGTGGPTNEKLFF. The DNA for the CDR3 is TGTGCCTGCGAAGCCGGGACAGGGGGGCCAACTAATGAAAAACTGTTTTTT.

The chain couples TRBV5-6 to TRBJ1-1, with D possibly being TRBD1 (5 bases). Germline CDR1 SGHDT, CDR2 YYEEEE. This CDR3 is built from 14 residues. V was clipped by 0 bases and J by 10 bases, with 16 bases between them. CDR3 sequence reads: CASSLAGPPGGAFF. The CDR3 DNA reads as TGTGCCAGCAGCTTGGCCGGCCCTCCCGGGGGAGCTTTCTTT. Filled out from reference TRBV5-6 and TRBJ1-1, the complete variable domain reads DAGVTQSPTHLIKTRGQQVTLRCSPKSGHDTVSWYQQALGQGPQFIFQYYEEEERQRGNFPDRFSGHQFPNYSSELNVNALLLGDSALYLCASSLAGPPGGAFFGQGTRLTVV.